These 27 T cell receptor beta chains share one sample of origin, sequenced in a study of blood T cell repertoires in COVID-19. The method was immunoSEQ multiplex PCR; TCRdb's version includes in-frame clones alone and lacks a portion of them. Of some 16,000 clones in the sample, approximately 86% were seen once. Sequenced: peripheral blood. All receptors derive from a man aged 55-75 years with acute or convalescent COVID-19.

The genes are TRBV27 and TRBJ1-2; maybe TRBD1 (6 bases). Trimming cost V 2 bases and J 5 bases, with 15 bases left between them. Germline V gene lookup returns CDR1 MNHEY and CDR2 SMNVEV (reference sequence). This CDR3 has 15 residues. The CDR3 nucleotides are TGTGCCAGCAGTTTAACGGGGGGCCCCGGGTATGGCTACACCTTC. Protein product: CASSLTGGPGYGYTF.

The chain is built from TRBV6-1 and TRBJ1-5; D ambiguous. Germline lookup yields CDR1 MNHNS and CDR2 SASEGT. This CDR3 spans 16 amino acids. V lost 4 bases to trimming and J lost 3 bases, with 16 bases between them. The CDR3 loop is CASSVNSLITNQPQHF. CDR3 coding DNA: TGTGCCAGCAGTGTGAACTCCTTGATTACCAATCAGCCCCAGCATTTT.

This clone occurred once. The chain's CDR3 is CASSDTGVNEQFF. The CDR3 region has the DNA TGTGCCAGCAGTGATACAGGAGTAAATGAGCAGTTCTTC. The V gene is TRBV2, the J gene TRBJ2-1; D might be TRBD1 (5 bases). Trimming stripped 3 bases from V and 7 bases from J, with 10 bases between. CDR1 is SNHLY and CDR2 is FYNNEI in the germline V gene. There are 13 residues in the CDR3.

V gene TRBV24-1 combines with J gene TRBJ2-3, with 8 positions matching TRBD2. This CDR3 comprises 15 residues. Germline assignment: CDR1 KGHDR and CDR2 SFDVKD. The trim removed 5 bases at V and 1 base at J, leaving 4 bases unmatched. CDR3 loop: CATSATGGGTDTQYF. The CDR3 DNA is TGTGCCACCAGTGCAACGGGGGGGGGCACAGATACGCAGTATTTT.

This CDR3 is CAWSRQGPTEAFF. In nucleotides, the CDR3 is TGTGCCTGGAGTAGACAGGGCCCCACTGAAGCTTTCTTT. The chain carries TRBV30 and TRBJ1-1; 7 nucleotides line up with TRBD1. CDR3 length: 13 residues. Germline CDR1 and CDR2: GTSNPN and SVGIG (reference sequence). Losses at the gene ends were 2 bases for V and 4 bases for J; bases not matched to a gene: 4.

This chain connects TRBV11-3 to TRBJ2-1, with 9 bases lining up with TRBD2. The CDR3 runs 15 residues. CDR1 and CDR2 from the germline V gene are SGHNT and YENEEA. After removal of 0 bases from V and 5 bases from J, the junction contained 2 bases not matched to a gene. In nucleotides, the CDR3 is TGTGCCAGCAGCTTAGAAGGGACTAGCCACAATGAGCAGTTCTTC. Its translation is CASSLEGTSHNEQFF. Complete variable domain (other parts from reference TRBV11-3 and TRBJ2-1): EAGVVQSPRYKIIEKKQPVAFWCNPISGHNTLYWYLQNLGQGPELLIRYENEEAVDDSQLPKDRFSAERLKGVDSTLKIQPAELGDSAVYLCASSLEGTSHNEQFFGPGTRLTVL.

This chain joins TRBV6-2 or TRBV6-3 and TRBJ1-5, with a weak D call TRBD1 (6 bases). The V gene lost 6 bases and the J gene lost 0 bases, with 18 bases spanning the gap. The CDR3 has 17 amino acids. Germline V CDR1 and CDR2: MNHEY, SVGEGT. The DNA for the CDR3 is TGTGCCAGCAGCATTGGGGGCAGGGCGACTAGCAATCAGCCCCAGCATTTT. Encoded protein: CASSIGGRATSNQPQHF.

The rearrangement joins TRBV2 to TRBJ2-2; possible D gene TRBD2, 5 bases. The CDR3 runs 16 residues. Trimming cost V 8 bases and J 0 bases, with 16 bases left between them. Germline assignment: CDR1 SNHLY and CDR2 FYNNEI. CDR3 bases: TGTGCCAGCCAGATTAGTCAGCGGTCGAACACCGGGGAGCTGTTTTTT. This sequence encodes CASQISQRSNTGELFF.

This chain joins TRBV27 and TRBJ1-3; 8 bases align to TRBD1. CDR1 and CDR2 from the germline V gene are MNHEY and SMNVEV (reference sequence). The ends lost 1 base at V and 4 bases at J; junction bases unmatched: 9. This CDR3 is 17 amino acids long. The CDR3 here is CASSLYGQGGGGNTIYF. For the CDR3, the DNA is TGTGCCAGCAGTTTATACGGACAGGGCGGTGGGGGAAACACCATATATTTT.

The chain joins TRBV5-1 to TRBJ2-5; the D gene is possibly TRBD2 (6 bases). The germline V gene has CDR1 SGHRS and CDR2 YFSETQ. The CDR3 loop spans 15 amino acids. Trimming left V 0 bases short and J 0 bases short, with 9 bases between. CDR3 amino acids: CASSLAGANQETQYF. CDR3 DNA: TGCGCCAGCAGCTTGGCGGGAGCTAACCAAGAGACCCAGTACTTC.

The rearrangement links TRBV28 to TRBJ2-5, with D possibly TRBD1 on 6 matching bases. Trimming shortened V by 5 bases and J by 1 base, and 17 bases separated the two germline ends. The germline V gene has CDR1 MDHEN and CDR2 SYDVKM. The CDR3 extends over 16 amino acids. CDR3 amino acids: CASSVVRQATQETQYF. The CDR3 DNA is TGTGCCAGCAGTGTTGTTCGACAGGCCACCCAAGAGACCCAGTACTTC.

The chain employs TRBV9 and TRBJ1-2; D is undetermined. Per the germline V gene, CDR1 is SGDLS and CDR2 is YYNGEE. This CDR3 has 16 amino acids. With 0 bases removed from V and 6 bases from J, the gap between germline ends came to 18 bases. Here the CDR3 DNA reads TGTGCCAGCAGCGTAGCGGTCGGAGGGCAGATCCATGGCTACACCTTC. Encoded protein: CASSVAVGGQIHGYTF.

This chain joins TRBV7-2 and TRBJ1-6; D remains unclear. The germline V gene has CDR1 SGHTA and CDR2 FQGNSA. The CDR3 contains 13 residues. V shed 4 bases and J shed 10 bases, with 11 bases lying between them. CDR3 coding DNA: TGTGCCAGCAGCTCCTTAGCAGCGTCACCCCTCCACTTT. It translates to CASSSLAASPLHF.

The sample holds many counts of this clone. The J gene is TRBJ2-5, the V gene TRBV6-2 or TRBV6-3; 12 positions agree with TRBD2. CDR1 is MNHEY and CDR2 is SVGEGT in the germline V gene. The V gene end was trimmed by 2 bases and the J gene end by 2 bases; junction bases not matched to a gene: 0. The CDR3 sequence is 15 residues long. CDR3 in amino acids: CASSYTSGGQETQYF. The CDR3 DNA sequence: TGTGCCAGCAGTTACACTAGCGGGGGGCAAGAGACCCAGTACTTC.

The rearrangement joins TRBV6-5 to TRBJ1-3; 10 bases are shared with TRBD1. V trimming: 6 bases; J trimming: 4 bases; junction bases outside the gene matches: 6. The CDR3 length is 15 residues. CDR1 and CDR2 (germline): MNHEY, SVGAGI. The CDR3 DNA reads as TGTGCCAGCAGCCGACAGGGGGCTACCGGAAACACCATATATTTT. This gives the protein CASSRQGATGNTIYF.

The V and J genes are TRBV4-3 and TRBJ1-6; TRBD1 agrees at 8 bases. The germline CDR1 and CDR2 sequences are LGHNA and YSLEER. Losses at the gene ends were 0 bases for V and 9 bases for J; bases not matched to a gene: 7. The CDR3 length is 16 residues. The CDR3 nucleotides are TGCGCCAGCAGCCAAGATGGAACAGGGGGTACTTCACCCCTCCACTTT. Translated: CASSQDGTGGTSPLHF.

The gene calls are TRBV28 and TRBJ2-1; the D gene is possibly TRBD2 (5 bases). V shed 1 base and J shed 8 bases, with 15 bases lying between them. This CDR3 has 15 residues. Germline CDR1 MDHEN, CDR2 SYDVKM. The CDR3, as DNA: TGTGCCAGCAGTTTATCAGCCGGAGGATTCGATGAGCAGTTCTTC. Translated: CASSLSAGGFDEQFF. Combining the CDR3 with reference TRBV28 and TRBJ2-1 gives the whole variable domain DVKVTQSSRYLVKRTGEKVFLECVQDMDHENMFWYRQDPGLGLRLIYFSYDVKMKEKGDIPEGYSVSREKKERFSLILESASTNQTSMYLCASSLSAGGFDEQFFGPGTRLTVL.

A note on this clone: One end of the junction varies from germline; a read error may be responsible. The J gene is TRBJ1-1, the V gene TRBV3-1 (or the pseudogene TRBV3-2); D possibly corresponds to TRBD1 (6 bases). CDR1 and CDR2 from the germline V gene are LGHDT and YNNKEL (reference sequence). The CDR3 spans 13 residues. The CDR3 DNA reads TGTGCCAGCAGCCAAGAGGCGAGACAGGCATCGATCTTT. Protein sequence: CASSQEARQASIF.

This clone has just one count. The chain recombines TRBV14 with TRBJ2-5; D remains ambiguous. The CDR3 spans 15 residues. CDR1 SGHDN and CDR2 FVKESK come from the germline V gene. V lost 4 bases and J lost 3, with 15 bases in between. DNA of the CDR3: TGTGCCAGCAGCCGTCTCTCCAATACTGAAGAGACCCAGTACTTC. Translating gives CASSRLSNTEETQYF.

CDR3 sequence (DNA): TGTGCCAGCAGCCGCCTTAGCGGGGGAGCAGATACGCAGTATTTT. Its translation: CASSRLSGGADTQYF. The chain recombines TRBV14 with TRBJ2-3; the match to TRBD2 covers 9 bases. The V and J ends lost 4 bases and 4 bases, in that order; junction bases with no gene match: 6. The CDR3 is made up of 15 amino acids. The V gene's germline CDR1 is SGHDN and CDR2 FVKESK.

V usage is TRBV7-2 and J usage is TRBJ2-5; TRBD1 matches 8 bases. With V trimmed by 3 bases and J by 5 bases, 8 bases remained unmatched. The CDR3 has 15 amino acids. Germline V gene sequence: CDR1 SGHTA, CDR2 FQGNSA. The CDR3: CASSFRGPTGETQYF. CDR3 in DNA: TGTGCCAGCAGCTTCAGGGGGCCGACGGGGGAGACCCAGTACTTC.

This clone is a singleton in its sample. The chain employs TRBV30 and TRBJ1-2, with 9 bases lining up with TRBD1. This CDR3 is 13 amino acids long. V dropped 0 bases and J dropped 8; count of bases not matched to a gene: 4. The V gene's germline CDR1 is GTSNPN and CDR2 SVGIG (reference sequence). CDR3 nucleotide sequence: TGTGCCTGGAGTGTACAGGGACAGGGAGGCTACACCTTC. Translated, it gives CAWSVQGQGGYTF. The whole variable domain, remainder taken from reference TRBV30 and TRBJ1-2, is SQTIHQWPATLVQPVGSPLSLECTVEGTSNPNLYWYRQAAGRGLQLLFYSVGIGQISSEVPQNLSASRPQDRQFILSSKKLLLSDSGFYLCAWSVQGQGGYTFGSGTRLTVV.

The chain carries TRBV6-1 and TRBJ2-5; D ambiguous. The CDR3 consists of 14 residues. Trimming shortened V by 5 bases and J by 2 bases, and 12 bases separated the two germline ends. The germline gives CDR1 MNHNS, CDR2 SASEGT. The CDR3 spells CASSSGQVQETQYF. The DNA of the CDR3 is TGTGCCAGCAGTTCTGGGCAGGTACAAGAGACCCAGTACTTC.

This sequence joins TRBV15 and TRBJ1-2; D unclear. Germline values: CDR1 LNHNV, CDR2 YYDKDF (reference sequence). Trimming stripped 0 bases from V and 5 bases from J, with 10 bases between. The CDR3 consists of 14 residues. DNA for the CDR3: TGTGCCACCAGCAGAGACAGGACTATTTATGGCTACACCTTC. This gives the protein CATSRDRTIYGYTF.

The chain is built from TRBV3-1 (or the pseudogene TRBV3-2) and TRBJ2-7; no clear D gene. V lost 3 bases and J lost 4, with 16 bases in between. Germline V gene sequence: CDR1 LGHDT, CDR2 YNNKEL (reference sequence). The CDR3 has 15 amino acids. The CDR3 DNA reads as TGTGCCAGCAGCCAGGGCAGTCTGCCCCCTTACGAGCAGTACTTC. Encoded protein: CASSQGSLPPYEQYF.

The rearrangement uses TRBV3-1 (or the pseudogene TRBV3-2) and TRBJ1-6; TRBD1 matches at 8 bases. The germline gives CDR1 LGHDT, CDR2 YNNKEL (reference sequence). V lost 3 bases, J lost 9 bases, and 7 bases stayed unmatched. The CDR3 has 15 amino acids. The DNA for the CDR3 is TGTGCCAGCAGCCATGCGGCAGGGGGCCCTTCACCCCTCCACTTT. Its protein product is CASSHAAGGPSPLHF.

J is TRBJ2-1 and V is TRBV16, with D possibly TRBD1 on 5 matching bases. Germline V gene lookup returns CDR1 KGHSY and CDR2 FQNENV. V was cut by 2 bases and J by 1 base, with 9 bases left in between. The CDR3 contains 15 residues. CDR3 amino acids: CASSQQGRSYNEQFF. CDR3 in DNA: TGTGCCAGCAGCCAACAGGGAAGGTCCTACAATGAGCAGTTCTTC.